The rows below give T cell receptor beta chains drawn from one sample of a study of human T cells and chemical hapten exposure. TCRdb re-derived calls from the RACE reads in MiXCR, one entry per CDR3 protein. The table includes roughly 84,000 distinct CDR3 sequences, about 9.4% detected once. The sample was whole blood, taken in connection with sensitization to the hapten diphenylcyclopropenone (DPC). These receptors were taken from a woman aged 45-60 years with alopecia areata. Some clones in this sample may be carry-over from other donors' samples. The CDR3 runs from the conserved cysteine through the conserved F or W. The order of the fields is D gene, J gene, V gene, clone size, CDR3 DNA, CDR3 protein. D genes are given only for firm matches. Where a row states a size, it is once, few, many or the class of an expanded clone; other rows omit it.

D: .; J: TRBJ2-7; V: TRBV5-6; size: .; DNA: TGTGCCAGCAGCCCGCCCCGGCGGGAACTCTACGAGCAGTACTTC; CDR3: CASSPPRRELYEQYF
D: .; J: TRBJ2-2; V: TRBV4-3; size: many; DNA: TGCGCCAGCAGCCCCCGGAGGGGCACCGGGGAGCTGTTTTTT; CDR3: CASSPRRGTGELFF
D: TRBD2; J: TRBJ2-3; V: TRBV11-3; size: many; DNA: TGTGCCAGCAGCTGGGACTACACAGATACGCAGTATTTT; CDR3: CASSWDYTDTQYF
D: .; J: TRBJ1-4; V: TRBV5-1; size: .; DNA: TGCGCCAGCAGCTTGGGAGGTGTTGAAAAACTGTTTTTT; CDR3: CASSLGGVEKLFF
D: .; J: TRBJ2-3; V: TRBV20-1; size: many; DNA: TGCAGTGCTAATCCGGGGGTTGTCGGGGGACTCACAGATACGCAGTATTTT; CDR3: CSANPGVVGGLTDTQYF
D: .; J: TRBJ1-2; V: TRBV29-1; size: few; DNA: TGCAGCGTCAACTATGGCTACACCTTC; CDR3: CSVNYGYTF
D: .; J: TRBJ2-5; V: TRBV5-4; size: many; DNA: TGTGCCAGCAGCTTGGAAGCTGTTGAGACCCAGTACTTC; CDR3: CASSLEAVETQYF
D: .; J: TRBJ2-3; V: TRBV28; size: .; DNA: TGTGCCAGCAGACAAACGGCGGGGCCAGCGGGTACGCAGTATTTT; CDR3: CASRQTAGPAGTQYF
D: .; J: TRBJ1-2; V: TRBV7-9; size: .; DNA: TGTGCCAGCAGGACAGATTTTAACTATGGCTACACCTTC; CDR3: CASRTDFNYGYTF
D: .; J: TRBJ2-1; V: TRBV27; size: many; DNA: TGTGCCAGCAGGGGTCCCCGGGACGGGGCGAATGAGCAGTTCTTC; CDR3: CASRGPRDGANEQFF
D: .; J: TRBJ2-5; V: TRBV7-9; size: few; DNA: TGTGCCAGCAGCTTAGATGGGGGGCAAGAGACCCAGTACTTC; CDR3: CASSLDGGQETQYF
D: TRBD2; J: TRBJ2-3; V: TRBV6-5; size: many; DNA: TGTGCCAGCAGAATGAGCGGGGGAACAGATACGCAGTATTTT; CDR3: CASRMSGGTDTQYF
D: .; J: TRBJ2-1; V: TRBV30; size: many; DNA: TGTGCCTGGAGCCCCAGCCTTGGTGAGCAGTTCTTC; CDR3: CAWSPSLGEQFF
D: .; J: TRBJ2-7; V: TRBV28; size: .; DNA: TGTGCCAGCACGGCCCCTCCTACCTACGAGCAGTACTTC; CDR3: CASTAPPTYEQYF
D: TRBD1; J: TRBJ1-2; V: TRBV5-1; size: many; DNA: TGCGCCAGCAGCAAGGGACAGGATGGGGAAGGCTACACCTTC; CDR3: CASSKGQDGEGYTF
D: .; J: TRBJ2-7; V: TRBV20-1; size: many; DNA: TGCAGTGCAAACCAGGGGGGCTCCTACGAGCAGTACTTC; CDR3: CSANQGGSYEQYF
D: TRBD1; J: TRBJ2-2; V: TRBV24-1; size: many; DNA: TGTGCCACCAGTGACAGTGGGACAGCCGATAGGAGGGAGCTGTTTTTT; CDR3: CATSDSGTADRRELFF
D: .; J: TRBJ2-5; V: TRBV2; size: many; DNA: TGTGCCAGCAGTGGACACCGACAAGAGACCCAGTACTTC; CDR3: CASSGHRQETQYF
D: .; J: TRBJ2-6; V: TRBV15; size: once; DNA: TGTGCCACCAGCAGAGACAGGCGCTCTGGGGCCAACGTCCTGACTTTC; CDR3: CATSRDRRSGANVLTF
D: .; J: TRBJ1-2; V: TRBV7-8; size: .; DNA: TGTGCCAGCAGCTTACGACAGGTAGAGGGCTACACCTTC; CDR3: CASSLRQVEGYTF
D: .; J: TRBJ1-5; V: TRBV7-2; size: .; DNA: TGTGCCAGCAGCCCAAGACAGAATCAGCCCCAGCATTTT; CDR3: CASSPRQNQPQHF
D: .; J: TRBJ1-1; V: TRBV28; size: few; DNA: TGTGCCAGCAGACGTACAGGGATCAGGAACACTGAAGCTTTCTTT; CDR3: CASRRTGIRNTEAFF
D: .; J: TRBJ2-7; V: TRBV6-5; size: few; DNA: TGTGCCAGCAGTTACTCAATCGGGCCGGTGAACGAGCAGTACTTC; CDR3: CASSYSIGPVNEQYF
D: .; J: TRBJ2-7; V: TRBV11-2; size: .; DNA: TGTGCCAGCAGCCAACAAACCGAAATGTACGAGCAGTACTTC; CDR3: CASSQQTEMYEQYF
D: .; J: TRBJ2-1; V: TRBV11-2; size: few; DNA: TGTGCCAGCAGCTTAGCGTGGTCAGACAGTACCTACAATGAGCAGTTCTTC; CDR3: CASSLAWSDSTYNEQFF
D: TRBD1; J: TRBJ2-3; V: TRBV5-4; size: .; DNA: TGTGCCAGCAGCTTGCGTAGGACAGGGGGCACCGATACGCAGTATTTT; CDR3: CASSLRRTGGTDTQYF
D: .; J: TRBJ1-5; V: TRBV20-1; size: many; DNA: TGCAGTGCCGGCAACAATCAGCCCCAGCATTTT; CDR3: CSAGNNQPQHF
D: .; J: TRBJ2-1; V: TRBV11-2; size: few; DNA: TGTGCCAGCAGCCCGAGAACGAGGGACAATGAGCAGTTCTTC; CDR3: CASSPRTRDNEQFF
D: .; J: TRBJ1-5; V: TRBV10-2; size: .; DNA: TGCGCCAGCAGTGACTCGGGGGTCTATCAGCCCCAGCATTTT; CDR3: CASSDSGVYQPQHF
D: TRBD1; J: TRBJ1-5; V: TRBV28; size: many; DNA: TGTGCCAGCAACGGCGCAGGGGGCGATCAGCCCCAGCATTTT; CDR3: CASNGAGGDQPQHF
D: .; J: TRBJ1-2; V: TRBV27; size: .; DNA: TGTGCCAGCAGTTCCTCCGGTTCAATCGGCTATGGCTACACCTTC; CDR3: CASSSSGSIGYGYTF
D: TRBD1; J: TRBJ1-5; V: TRBV12-3/TRBV12-4; size: .; DNA: TGTGCCAGCAGGGAAACAGGGGGGAGCAATCAGCCCCAGCATTTT; CDR3: CASRETGGSNQPQHF
D: .; J: TRBJ2-7; V: TRBV20-1; size: few; DNA: TGCAGCGCTTACGTAGTCGAGCAGTACTTC; CDR3: CSAYVVEQYF
D: .; J: TRBJ1-1; V: TRBV20-1; size: medium-sized; DNA: TGCAGTGCTAGACACGGGGGGGAGAACACTGAAGCTTTCTTT; CDR3: CSARHGGENTEAFF
D: TRBD1; J: TRBJ1-1; V: TRBV6-5; size: many; DNA: TGTGCCAGCAGCCCACAGGGGGCGCGGTATGAAGCTTTCTTT; CDR3: CASSPQGARYEAFF
D: .; J: TRBJ2-7; V: TRBV7-2; size: many; DNA: TGTGCCAGCAGCCCTAGAGGGGGCTACGAGCAGTACTTC; CDR3: CASSPRGGYEQYF
D: TRBD2; J: TRBJ2-5; V: TRBV7-8; size: .; DNA: TGTGCCAGCAGCCCCCGGATTCGGGAGGCCCAGTACTTC; CDR3: CASSPRIREAQYF
D: TRBD2; J: TRBJ2-5; V: TRBV5-1; size: .; DNA: TGCGCCAGCAGCTTGGATCGACTAGCGGGAGGCGAGACCCAGTACTTC; CDR3: CASSLDRLAGGETQYF
D: .; J: TRBJ2-6; V: TRBV3-1; size: few; DNA: TGTGCCAGCAGCCAAGACGCATCCGGGGCCAACGTCCTGACTTTC; CDR3: CASSQDASGANVLTF
D: .; J: TRBJ2-5; V: TRBV28; size: .; DNA: TGTGCCAGCAGGCCTTTTTACCAAGAGACCCAGTACTTC; CDR3: CASRPFYQETQYF
D: TRBD2; J: TRBJ2-7; V: TRBV7-2; size: many; DNA: TGTGCCAGCAGCTTACTTACGGGAGGCCCCTACGAGCAGTACTTC; CDR3: CASSLLTGGPYEQYF
D: .; J: TRBJ2-7; V: TRBV12-3/TRBV12-4; size: .; DNA: TGTGCCAGCAGTTTAACGGGACGATCCTACGAGCAGTACTTC; CDR3: CASSLTGRSYEQYF
D: .; J: TRBJ2-5; V: TRBV7-2; size: once; DNA: TGTGCCAGCAGCTTAGCCTCACTCGATCAAGAGACCCAGTACTTC; CDR3: CASSLASLDQETQYF
D: TRBD2; J: TRBJ2-7; V: TRBV20-1; size: few; DNA: TGCAGTGTGCCGGTCGGACTAGCGGGGTTCTACGAGCAGTACTTC; CDR3: CSVPVGLAGFYEQYF
D: .; J: TRBJ1-1; V: TRBV7-2; size: .; DNA: TGTGCCAGCAGCTCGTTCAGGAACACTGAAGCTTTCTTT; CDR3: CASSSFRNTEAFF
D: .; J: TRBJ2-3; V: TRBV6-1; size: many; DNA: TGTGCCAGCCCAGATCCAGATACGCAGTATTTT; CDR3: CASPDPDTQYF
D: .; J: TRBJ2-5; V: TRBV20-1; size: .; DNA: TGCAGTGTCGTTGAGGACTTCCAAGAGACCCAGTACTTC; CDR3: CSVVEDFQETQYF
D: TRBD2; J: TRBJ2-2; V: TRBV5-1; size: few; DNA: TGCGCCAGCAGCTACACCGGGAGGGCCCTCGGGGAGCTGTTTTTT; CDR3: CASSYTGRALGELFF
D: .; J: TRBJ1-2; V: TRBV29-1; size: few; DNA: TGCAGCGTTTCGGGGGGTAACTATGGCTACACCTTC; CDR3: CSVSGGNYGYTF
D: TRBD1; J: TRBJ2-3; V: TRBV11-2; size: many; DNA: TGTGCCAGCAGCTTTTCCGACAGGGATGCAGATACGCAGTATTTT; CDR3: CASSFSDRDADTQYF
D: .; J: TRBJ1-4; V: TRBV20-1; size: many; DNA: TGCAGTGTTCCATCCAAGGCCCTAGAAAAACTGTTTTTT; CDR3: CSVPSKALEKLFF
D: .; J: TRBJ1-2; V: TRBV3-1; size: few; DNA: TGTGCCAGCAGCCAAGGACGGTGGAACCTCTATGGCTACACCTTC; CDR3: CASSQGRWNLYGYTF
D: TRBD1; J: TRBJ2-5; V: TRBV24-1; size: .; DNA: TGTGCCACCAGTGATTTCGGGACAGCCATCCAAGAGACCCGGTACTTC; CDR3: CATSDFGTAIQETRYF
D: TRBD2; J: TRBJ2-1; V: TRBV20-1; size: few; DNA: TGCAGTGCCTCAGGACTAGCGGGACGGAATGCTAGGGATGAGCAGTTCTTC; CDR3: CSASGLAGRNARDEQFF
D: TRBD1; J: TRBJ2-7; V: TRBV5-4; size: .; DNA: TGTGCCAGCAGCTTACCGGGACAGGGGTCCTACGAGCAGTACTTC; CDR3: CASSLPGQGSYEQYF
D: TRBD2; J: TRBJ2-7; V: TRBV6-6; size: .; DNA: TGTGCCAGCCGACTAGCGGGAATCGGCGAGCAGTACTTC; CDR3: CASRLAGIGEQYF
D: TRBD1; J: TRBJ1-5; V: TRBV6-5; size: many; DNA: TGTGCCAGCAGTTTCCCAGGGACAGGGCGAAATCAGCCCCAGCATTTT; CDR3: CASSFPGTGRNQPQHF